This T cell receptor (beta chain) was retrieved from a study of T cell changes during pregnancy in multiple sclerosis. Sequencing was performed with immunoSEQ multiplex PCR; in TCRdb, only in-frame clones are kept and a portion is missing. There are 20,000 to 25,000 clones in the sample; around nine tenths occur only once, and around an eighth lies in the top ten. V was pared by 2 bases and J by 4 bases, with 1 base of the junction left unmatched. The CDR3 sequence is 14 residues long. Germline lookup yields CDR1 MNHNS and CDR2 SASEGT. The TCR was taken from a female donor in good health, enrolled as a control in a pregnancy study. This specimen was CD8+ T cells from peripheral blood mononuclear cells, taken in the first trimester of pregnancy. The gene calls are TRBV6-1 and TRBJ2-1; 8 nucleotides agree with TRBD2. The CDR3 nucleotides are TGTGCCAGCAGTGAACCTAGCGGGTACAATGAGCAGTTCTTC. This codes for CASSEPSGYNEQFF.